Shown below are 3 T cell receptor beta chains from a single sample sequenced in a study of a mutant IDH1 vaccine in newly diagnosed glioma. The time point was: week 11, during vaccination. What each vaccine dose contained was 300 ug of mutant IDH1 20-mer peptide, accompanied by topical imiquimod. Sequencing was performed with immunoSEQ multiplex PCR; in TCRdb, only in-frame clones are kept and a portion is missing. Among some 130,000 clones, just under 80% were seen once, and the ten largest hold about 5.5%. No antigen has been assigned to these receptors. Sequences were derived from PBMCs, sampled from a glioma patient whose treatment included an IDH1 peptide vaccine. Receptors were obtained from a man aged 40-49 years with glioma.

The rearrangement links TRBV7-2 to TRBJ1-1; D perhaps matches TRBD1 (6 bases). Trimming left V 7 bases short and J 2 bases short, with 14 bases between. This CDR3 contains 14 residues. The germline gives CDR1 SGHTA, CDR2 FQGNSA. This CDR3 reads CASTLWGPNTEAFF. The CDR3 bases are TGTGCCAGCACCCTTTGGGGGCCCAACACTGAAGCTTTCTTT. Variable domain in full (rest from reference TRBV7-2 and TRBJ1-1): GAGVSQSPSNKVTEKGKDVELRCDPISGHTALYWYRQSLGQGLEFLIYFQGNSAPDKSGLPSDRFSAERTGGSVSTLTIQRTQQEDSAVYLCASTLWGPNTEAFFGQGTRLTVV.

The chain recombines TRBV27 with TRBJ2-3; perhaps TRBD1 as D (7 bases). Germline loops: CDR1 MNHEY, CDR2 SMNVEV (reference sequence). Deletions cut 2 bases from V and 3 bases from J, with 27 bases between. The CDR3 loop spans 20 amino acids. The CDR3 DNA is TGTGCCAGCAGTTTAATCTTTCGCAGGGCAGGGGGGTTTAGGACAGATACGCAGTATTTT. Its protein is CASSLIFRRAGGFRTDTQYF.

The rearrangement joins TRBV27 to TRBJ1-6; D unresolved. Trimming took off 3 bases at V and 9 bases at J, with 12 bases between the two ends. The CDR3 loop spans 14 amino acids. Looked up from germline, CDR1 is MNHEY and CDR2 is SMNVEV (reference sequence). CDR3 in amino acids: CASSFDGLGSPLHF. In DNA form, the CDR3 reads TGTGCCAGCAGTTTTGATGGCCTGGGTTCACCCCTCCACTTT.